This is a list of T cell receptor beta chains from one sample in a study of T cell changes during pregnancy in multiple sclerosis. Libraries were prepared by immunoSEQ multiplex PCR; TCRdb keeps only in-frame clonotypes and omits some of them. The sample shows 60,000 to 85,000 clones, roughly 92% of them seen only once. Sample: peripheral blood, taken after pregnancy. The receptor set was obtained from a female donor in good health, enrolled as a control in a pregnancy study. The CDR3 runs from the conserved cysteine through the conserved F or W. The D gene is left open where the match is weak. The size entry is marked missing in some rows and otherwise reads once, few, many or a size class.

CASTLTGELFF	TGTGCCAGCACCCTGACCGGGGAGCTGTTTTTT	-	-	TRBV11-2	TRBJ2-2
CASQSPDRSLYEQYF	TGTGCCAGCCAAAGCCCAGACAGGAGTCTCTACGAGCAGTACTTC	-	-	TRBV28	TRBJ2-7
CASSSGLAGPGEQYF	TGTGCCAGCAGCTCGGGACTAGCGGGGCCGGGCGAGCAGTACTTC	TRBD2	-	TRBV6-6	TRBJ2-7
CASSLAGGYEQYF	TGTGCCAGCAGCTTAGCAGGGGGCTACGAGCAGTACTTC	-	-	TRBV7-2	TRBJ2-7
CASSRVVEQYF	TGTGCCAGCAGCCGGGTGGTCGAGCAGTACTTC	-	-	TRBV28	TRBJ2-7
CASSPLGSSYNSPLHF	TGTGCCAGCAGCCCCCTTGGGAGCTCCTATAATTCACCCCTCCACTTT	-	-	TRBV7-2	TRBJ1-6
CASRPDRYSNQPQHF	TGTGCCAGCAGGCCCGACAGGTATAGCAATCAGCCCCAGCATTTT	-	-	TRBV2	TRBJ1-5
CASGERTSEQFF	TGTGCCAGCGGAGAAAGAACCAGTGAGCAGTTCTTC	-	-	TRBV6-5	TRBJ2-1
CASSKTTAGGHYEQYF	TGTGCCAGCAGCAAGACAACAGCGGGAGGCCACTACGAGCAGTACTTC	TRBD2	once	TRBV28	TRBJ2-7
CASSLGGGRAFF	TGTGCCAGCAGCTTAGGCGGGGGCAGGGCTTTCTTT	-	-	TRBV14	TRBJ1-1
CASSPEVGQGSSGANVLTF	TGTGCCAGCAGCCCAGAGGTGGGACAGGGAAGCTCTGGGGCCAACGTCCTGACTTTC	TRBD1	-	TRBV5-4	TRBJ2-6
CASSGKQGLGYGYTF	TGCGCCAGCTCGGGGAAACAGGGGTTGGGCTATGGCTACACCTTC	TRBD1	-	TRBV10-1	TRBJ1-2
CAWTLGGVLQETQYF	TGTGCCTGGACTCTAGGGGGGGTTCTTCAAGAGACCCAGTACTTC	-	-	TRBV30	TRBJ2-5
CASSPSSGGAEEQFF	TGTGCCAGCAGTCCTTCTAGCGGGGGGGCGGAAGAGCAGTTCTTC	TRBD2	-	TRBV27	TRBJ2-1
CSVDDRGLGGYTF	TGCAGCGTTGACGACAGGGGGCTCGGGGGCTACACCTTC	TRBD1	-	TRBV29-1	TRBJ1-2
CASRTNPLPNQPQHF	TGTGCCAGCAGAACTAACCCCCTACCCAATCAGCCCCAGCATTTT	-	-	TRBV27	TRBJ1-5
CASTNGGSTDTQYF	TGTGCCAGCACTAACGGGGGTAGCACAGATACGCAGTATTTT	-	-	TRBV6-6	TRBJ2-3
CASSIARRGGSPLHF	TGTGCCAGTAGTATAGCAAGGAGGGGAGGCTCACCCCTCCACTTT	-	-	TRBV19	TRBJ1-6
CASSYSGRNTEAFF	TGTGCCAGCAGCTATTCGGGAAGGAACACTGAAGCTTTCTTT	-	-	TRBV7-9	TRBJ1-1
CAHTRGGGVSDIQYF	TGTGCCCATACACGTGGAGGAGGGGTATCCGACATTCAGTACTTC	-	-	TRBV28	TRBJ2-4
CASSVASEPTEAFF	TGTGCCAGCAGCGTAGCTTCCGAGCCTACTGAAGCTTTCTTT	-	-	TRBV9	TRBJ1-1
CASSVMGGPFGNTIYF	TGTGCCAGCAGTGTGATGGGGGGGCCTTTTGGAAACACCATATATTTT	-	-	TRBV6-1	TRBJ1-3
CASSLGTGYGYTF	TGTGCCAGCAGTTTAGGGACAGGCTATGGCTACACCTTC	TRBD1	-	TRBV27	TRBJ1-2
CASSSLADHTDTQYF	TGTGCCAGTAGTTCCTTAGCGGACCACACAGATACGCAGTATTTT	-	-	TRBV19	TRBJ2-3
CASSVDINTGELFF	TGTGCCAGCAGCGTAGACATCAACACCGGGGAGCTGTTTTTT	-	-	TRBV9	TRBJ2-2
CASSPDRLGTGELFF	TGTGCCAGCAGTCCGGACAGGTTAGGCACCGGGGAGCTGTTTTTT	TRBD1	-	TRBV2	TRBJ2-2
CASSRTGIQETQYF	TGTGCCAGCAGCCGTACAGGGATACAAGAGACCCAGTACTTC	-	-	TRBV11-2	TRBJ2-5
CASSLIQDIQETQYF	TGTGCCAGCAGCTTAATACAGGATATCCAAGAGACCCAGTACTTC	-	once	TRBV7-2	TRBJ2-5
CASSLSSGTDGLLHF	TGTGCCAGCAGCCTCAGCTCCGGGACAGACGGGCTCCTCCACTTT	TRBD1	-	TRBV11-1	TRBJ1-6
CASSLSPPGTGSYEQYF	TGTGCCAGCAGTTTATCCCCGCCCGGGACAGGGTCCTACGAGCAGTACTTC	TRBD1	-	TRBV27	TRBJ2-7
CASSEKGQGDYEQYF	TGCGCCAGCAGTGAGAAGGGACAGGGTGACTACGAGCAGTACTTC	TRBD1	-	TRBV10-1	TRBJ2-7
CATSKGGAYNEQFF	TGTGCCACCAGCAAAGGGGGGGCCTACAATGAGCAGTTCTTC	-	-	TRBV15	TRBJ2-1
CASSLGAQGNTEAFF	TGTGCCAGCAGCTTGGGGGCGCAGGGGAACACTGAAGCTTTCTTT	-	-	TRBV5-6	TRBJ1-1
CASSQNPPGQGDGYTF	TGCGCCAGCAGCCAGAATCCTCCGGGACAGGGGGATGGCTACACCTTC	TRBD1	-	TRBV4-1	TRBJ1-2
CASSSGGVGPQHF	TGTGCCAGCAGCTCGGGGGGGGTTGGGCCCCAGCATTTT	-	-	TRBV5-6	TRBJ1-5
CASSLQGAGNTIYF	TGTGCCAGCAGCCTGCAGGGGGCTGGAAACACCATATATTTT	TRBD1	-	TRBV28	TRBJ1-3
CASSLPTGGSGNTIYF	TGTGCCAGCAGCTTGCCCACAGGGGGCTCTGGAAACACCATATATTTT	TRBD1	-	TRBV7-2	TRBJ1-3